The sequence of this TCR beta chain was determined in a study of Graves' ophthalmopathy and Graves' hyperthyroidism. Amplification targeted the TCR beta CDR3 regions, with RNA transcripts as the source material. The workflow started with a first-round RT-PCR run with HTBI primers and then moved on to a second-round multiplex PCR. TCRdb analysed the multiplex PCR reads with MiXCR anew, one entry per CDR3 protein. The sample lists some 250,000 distinct CDR3 sequences; around 50% were seen once. V lost 1 base and J 7 bases, leaving 12 bases between the germline ends. CDR3 length: 15 residues. Germline lookup yields CDR1 SGHTS and CDR2 YDEGEE. Physicians reached a diagnosis by relying on clinical symptoms, serum thyroxine, TRAb, thyroid ultrasound and orbital computed tomography.

Input material: peripheral blood. The chain links TRBV5-8 to TRBJ1-6; D remains unclear. This receptor was identified in an adult man with Graves' ophthalmopathy. The CDR3 sequence: CASSLNSGGNSPLHF. The CDR3 coding sequence is TGTGCCAGCAGCTTGAATTCGGGCGGGAATTCACCCCTCCACTTT.